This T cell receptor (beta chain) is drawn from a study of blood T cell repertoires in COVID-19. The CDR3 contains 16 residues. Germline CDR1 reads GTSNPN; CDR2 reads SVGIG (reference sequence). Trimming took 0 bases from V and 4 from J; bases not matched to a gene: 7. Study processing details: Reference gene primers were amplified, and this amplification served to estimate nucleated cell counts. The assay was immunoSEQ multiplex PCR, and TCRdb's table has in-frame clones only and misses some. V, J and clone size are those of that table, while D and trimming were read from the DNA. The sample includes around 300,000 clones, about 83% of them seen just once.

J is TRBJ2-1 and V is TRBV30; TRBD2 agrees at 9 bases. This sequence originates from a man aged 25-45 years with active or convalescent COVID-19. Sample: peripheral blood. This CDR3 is CAWSVGAGGRYNEQFF. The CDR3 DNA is TGTGCCTGGAGTGTCGGAGCGGGGGGCCGGTACAATGAGCAGTTCTTC.